This passage covers 10 T cell receptor beta chains from one sample sequenced in a study of blood T cell repertoires in COVID-19. Some clones are missing from TCRdb's copy, which holds only in-frame ones; the method was immunoSEQ multiplex PCR. The data show nearly 350,000 clones, about 90% seen once. What was sequenced was PBMCs or T cells enriched from blood (not recorded which). All receptors come from a woman under 40 who had recovered from COVID-19.

The chain has TRBV24-1 and TRBJ2-6; the match to TRBD1 covers 8 bases. Germline lookup yields CDR1 KGHDR and CDR2 SFDVKD. This CDR3 contains 21 residues. J gave up 3 bases and V 2 bases, and 17 bases lay outside the gene matches. CDR3: CATSDSRTGIPFSGGANVLTF. The CDR3 DNA follows: TGTGCCACCAGTGATTCAAGGACAGGGATCCCCTTTTCGGGTGGGGCCAACGTCCTGACTTTC.

This clone was seen a single time. This chain links TRBV25-1 with TRBJ2-1; 7 nucleotides align to TRBD2. The CDR3 spans 13 residues. Germline values: CDR1 MGHDK, CDR2 SYGVNS. The V gene end was trimmed by 5 bases and the J gene end by 6 bases; junction bases not matched to a gene: 4. The CDR3 DNA reads as TGTGCCAGCAGTCCGACTAGCATCAATGAGCAGTTCTTC. Protein sequence: CASSPTSINEQFF.

The rearrangement links TRBV15 to TRBJ2-1; 8 nucleotides agree with TRBD2. The CDR3 spans 15 residues. The trim removed 1 base at V and 2 bases at J, leaving 1 base unmatched. In germline, CDR1 is LNHNV, CDR2 YYDKDF (reference sequence). The CDR3 reads CATSRVSGAYNEQFF. CDR3 nucleotide sequence: TGTGCCACCAGCAGAGTTAGCGGGGCCTACAATGAGCAGTTCTTC.

V and J are TRBV6-2 or TRBV6-3 and TRBJ2-7; a possible D gene is TRBD2 (6 bases). The CDR3 contains 13 residues. CDR1 and CDR2 (germline): MNHEY, SVGEGT. V was cut by 6 bases and J by 3 bases, with 12 bases left in between. The CDR3 DNA sequence: TGTGCCAGCAGCCGGGACTTAGGCTACGAGCAGTACTTC. It is translated as CASSRDLGYEQYF.

The chain is built from TRBV5-1 and TRBJ1-1; 10 nucleotides align to TRBD1. From germline, CDR1 is SGHRS and CDR2 YFSETQ. V was pared by 6 bases and J by 4 bases, with 6 bases of the junction left unmatched. This CDR3 has 14 residues. The CDR3 DNA sequence: TGCGCCAGCACAGGGGGACAGGGGAGCACTGAAGCTTTCTTT. This sequence encodes CASTGGQGSTEAFF.

This clone was found once. The rearrangement joins TRBV5-5 to TRBJ1-1; tentative D call: TRBD1 (5 bases). The CDR3 totals 13 residues. V lost 2 bases to trimming and J lost 5 bases, with 10 bases between them. Germline lookup yields CDR1 SGHKS and CDR2 YYEKEE (reference sequence). This chain's CDR3 is CASSFAQGTEAFF. The DNA of the CDR3 is TGTGCCAGCAGCTTCGCCCAGGGAACTGAAGCTTTCTTT.

This rearrangement joins TRBV2 to TRBJ1-5; D gene uncertain. Trimming took off 6 bases at V and 3 bases at J, with 9 bases between the two ends. CDR3 length equals 13 residues. Germline V gene data show CDR1 as SNHLY and CDR2 as FYNNEI. CDR3 DNA sequence: TGTGCCAGCAGACGAGGAAACAATCAGCCCCAGCATTTT. As protein: CASRRGNNQPQHF. Filled out from reference TRBV2 and TRBJ1-5, the complete variable domain reads EPEVTQTPSHQVTQMGQEVILRCVPISNHLYFYWYRQILGQKVEFLVSFYNNEISEKSEIFDDQFSVERPDGSNFTLKIRSTKLEDSAMYFCASRRGNNQPQHFGDGTRLSIL.

This chain uses TRBV6-4 with TRBJ2-7, with D hard to call. V lost 3 bases and J lost 3, with 6 bases in between. Per the germline V gene, CDR1 is MRHNA and CDR2 is SNTAGT. The CDR3 has 12 amino acids. The DNA for the CDR3 is TGTGCCAGCAGTGATGAGTTCTACGAGCAGTACTTC. This sequence encodes CASSDEFYEQYF.

The V gene is TRBV5-1, the J gene TRBJ2-1; 10 bases are a match to TRBD1. The CDR3 consists of 16 residues. Germline values: CDR1 SGHRS, CDR2 YFSETQ. V dropped 0 bases and J dropped 7; count of bases not matched to a gene: 7. Written as DNA, the CDR3 is TGCGCCAGCAGCTTGGTCGGGACAGGGGTTAAGAATGAGCAGTTCTTC. Its protein product is CASSLVGTGVKNEQFF.

This clone was found a few times. The CDR3 DNA follows: TGTGCCAGCAGTTACAGTCTGGAGGACAGACGCTATGGCTACACCTTC. Its protein product is CASSYSLEDRRYGYTF. V is TRBV6-5 and J is TRBJ1-2; D is possibly TRBD1 (6 bases). The CDR3 is 16 amino acids. V was clipped by 2 bases and J by 4 bases, with 17 bases between them. Germline V lookup: CDR1 MNHEY, CDR2 SVGAGI.